This T cell receptor beta chain was recovered during a study of blood T cell repertoires in COVID-19. Overall study context: COVID-19 samples from acute and convalescent phases originated in the United States, Italy and Spain. PBMCs, B-cell-depleted T cells, or T cells were the source of the cDNA or gDNA that made up the material.

The authors' processing: The assay estimated nucleated cells by amplifying reference gene primers. Profiled with immunoSEQ multiplex PCR; TCRdb holds only in-frame clones, not every one. V and J calls and clone size come straight from that table; D and trimming were deduced from the DNA. The sample has some 160,000 clones, 88% seen once; the top ten hold approximately 2.1%. The junction had 11 bases not matched to a gene; V was cut back by 4 bases and J by 7 bases. The CDR3 totals 15 residues. Germline V gene sequence: CDR1 SGHNT, CDR2 YYREEE (reference sequence). The specimen was peripheral blood. The rearrangement uses TRBV5-4 and TRBJ2-1, with TRBD1 matching 7 bases. The clonotype originates from a man aged 50 to 60 who had recovered from COVID-19. The CDR3 reads CASSRQGMRVNEQFF. In DNA form, the CDR3 reads TGTGCCAGCAGCCGACAGGGTATGAGGGTGAATGAGCAGTTCTTC.